Listed below are T cell receptor beta chains from one sample, sequenced in a study of blood T cell repertoires in COVID-19. Only in-frame clones appear in the TCRdb table, and some are missing; sequencing was by immunoSEQ multiplex PCR. This sample has around 180,000 clones, with roughly nine tenths found just once. Source material: peripheral blood. These receptors all come from a man in his sixties or seventies with active or convalescent COVID-19. CDR3s include the opening cysteine and the closing phenylalanine or tryptophan. The order of the fields is V gene, clone size, D gene, J gene, CDR3 protein, CDR3 DNA. A D gene is named only where the DNA matches it firmly. Clone size is stated in some rows and not others, as once, few, many or a class when expanded.

v_call: TRBV7-2; clone_size: few; d_call: TRBD1; j_call: TRBJ1-2; cdr3_aa: CASSQTGGYGYTF; cdr3_nt: TGTGCCAGCAGCCAGACAGGGGGCTATGGCTACACCTTC
v_call: TRBV6-2/TRBV6-3; clone_size: .; d_call: .; j_call: TRBJ1-5; cdr3_aa: CASSYPDRRWKPQHF; cdr3_nt: TGTGCCAGCAGTTACCCAGACAGGAGGTGGAAGCCCCAGCATTTT
v_call: TRBV6-5; clone_size: .; d_call: .; j_call: TRBJ1-2; cdr3_aa: CASSATTENYGYTF; cdr3_nt: TGTGCCAGCAGCGCCACGACAGAAAACTATGGCTACACCTTC
v_call: TRBV18; clone_size: .; d_call: .; j_call: TRBJ2-1; cdr3_aa: CASSPVALSYNEQFF; cdr3_nt: TGTGCCAGCTCACCCGTAGCCCTCTCCTACAATGAGCAGTTCTTC
v_call: TRBV5-1; clone_size: once; d_call: .; j_call: TRBJ1-3; cdr3_aa: CASSLPQSSSGNTIYF; cdr3_nt: TGCGCCAGCAGCCTGCCACAGAGCTCTTCTGGAAACACCATATATTTT
v_call: TRBV29-1; clone_size: once; d_call: TRBD1; j_call: TRBJ1-2; cdr3_aa: CSVSGQGDGNYGYTF; cdr3_nt: TGCAGCGTCTCGGGACAGGGGGATGGTAACTATGGCTACACCTTC
v_call: TRBV9; clone_size: .; d_call: .; j_call: TRBJ2-5; cdr3_aa: CASSRGSEETQYF; cdr3_nt: TGTGCCAGCAGCAGAGGGTCCGAAGAGACCCAGTACTTC
v_call: TRBV24-1; clone_size: .; d_call: .; j_call: TRBJ1-2; cdr3_aa: CATSQGGNYGYTF; cdr3_nt: TGTGCCACCAGCCAGGGAGGGAACTATGGCTACACCTTC
v_call: TRBV11-2; clone_size: .; d_call: .; j_call: TRBJ1-6; cdr3_aa: CASSLVAGGSYNSPLHF; cdr3_nt: TGTGCCAGCAGCTTAGTCGCGGGGGGCTCCTATAATTCACCCCTCCACTTT
v_call: TRBV5-1; clone_size: .; d_call: .; j_call: TRBJ2-1; cdr3_aa: CASSILGQRGNEQFF; cdr3_nt: TGCGCCAGCAGCATATTAGGACAGCGGGGCAATGAGCAGTTCTTC
v_call: TRBV5-4; clone_size: .; d_call: TRBD1; j_call: TRBJ1-4; cdr3_aa: CASSSRQGALEKLFF; cdr3_nt: TGTGCCAGCAGCTCCCGACAGGGGGCTCTTGAAAAACTGTTTTTT
v_call: TRBV11-3; clone_size: .; d_call: TRBD2; j_call: TRBJ2-1; cdr3_aa: CASSLSPLAGGPNEQFF; cdr3_nt: TGTGCCAGCAGCTTAAGCCCGTTGGCGGGAGGGCCAAATGAGCAGTTCTTC
v_call: TRBV6-1; clone_size: .; d_call: .; j_call: TRBJ2-5; cdr3_aa: CASSEALGAGQETQYF; cdr3_nt: TGTGCCAGCAGTGAAGCGCTAGGGGCAGGCCAAGAGACCCAGTACTTC
v_call: TRBV29-1; clone_size: .; d_call: .; j_call: TRBJ1-3; cdr3_aa: CSVGDRPLGNTIYF; cdr3_nt: TGCAGCGTTGGCGACAGGCCATTAGGAAACACCATATATTTT
v_call: TRBV7-2; clone_size: .; d_call: TRBD1; j_call: TRBJ1-5; cdr3_aa: CASSEGDSSNQPQHF; cdr3_nt: TGTGCCAGCAGTGAGGGGGACAGTAGCAATCAGCCCCAGCATTTT
v_call: TRBV11-2; clone_size: .; d_call: .; j_call: TRBJ2-7; cdr3_aa: CASSWAGLEQYF; cdr3_nt: TGTGCCAGCAGCTGGGCGGGGCTTGAGCAGTACTTC
v_call: TRBV9; clone_size: .; d_call: .; j_call: TRBJ2-6; cdr3_aa: CASSATGEAGANVLTF; cdr3_nt: TGTGCCAGCAGCGCGACGGGAGAGGCTGGGGCCAACGTCCTGACTTTC
v_call: TRBV19; clone_size: .; d_call: TRBD1; j_call: TRBJ2-7; cdr3_aa: CASSMRQGSYEQYF; cdr3_nt: TGTGCCAGTAGTATGAGACAGGGTTCCTACGAGCAGTACTTC
v_call: TRBV7-8; clone_size: .; d_call: .; j_call: TRBJ1-1; cdr3_aa: CASSLLVTVEAFF; cdr3_nt: TGTGCCAGCAGCTTATTGGTGACAGTTGAAGCTTTCTTT
v_call: TRBV29-1; clone_size: .; d_call: TRBD1; j_call: TRBJ1-1; cdr3_aa: CSVAPGTGGTEAFF; cdr3_nt: TGCAGCGTGGCTCCCGGGACAGGGGGGACTGAAGCTTTCTTT
v_call: TRBV2; clone_size: .; d_call: TRBD1; j_call: TRBJ1-1; cdr3_aa: CASRRQGVDTEAFF; cdr3_nt: TGTGCCAGCAGAAGACAGGGGGTAGACACTGAAGCTTTCTTT
v_call: TRBV4-3; clone_size: .; d_call: TRBD2; j_call: TRBJ2-2; cdr3_aa: CASSQGRLAGGPRVGELFF; cdr3_nt: TGCGCCAGCAGCCAGGGCAGATTAGCGGGAGGGCCGAGGGTCGGGGAGCTGTTTTTT